Below, 30 T cell receptor beta chains from the same sample are listed, as sequenced in a study of T cell responses to AZD1222 COVID-19 vaccine. Sequencing used immunoSEQ multiplex PCR; TCRdb keeps in-frame clones, though not all of them. The table lists about 120,000 clones, around 90% of them singletons. Here the sequenced sample was peripheral blood, taken on day 0 of AZD1222 vaccination. These receptors were taken from an adult in good health.

V and J are TRBV4-1 and TRBJ1-4; a weak D match, TRBD1 (5 bases). V lost 6 bases, J lost 7 bases, and 12 bases lay in between. The CDR3 totals 13 residues. Looked up from germline, CDR1 is MGHRA and CDR2 is YSYEKL. The CDR3, as DNA: TGCGCCAGCAGGGGGCTGACTTCTGAAAAACTGTTTTTT. Protein product: CASRGLTSEKLFF.

CDR3 DNA sequence: TGTGCCAGCAGCACCCTTGCCGGGGAACCCTACGAGCAGTACTTC. It codes for CASSTLAGEPYEQYF. The gene calls are TRBV21-1 and TRBJ2-7; the D segment call TRBD2 is taken from the table without a DNA check. TRBV21-1 is given as a pseudogene. This CDR3 contains 15 residues.

This chain connects TRBV29-1 to TRBJ2-5, with 9 bases that match TRBD2. The CDR3 length is 16 residues. With 4 bases clipped from V and 5 bases from J, the junction kept 14 bases outside the gene matches. Germline values: CDR1 SQVTM, CDR2 ANQGSEA. CDR3 in amino acids: CSVGLRGGPSRETQYF. The CDR3, as DNA: TGCAGCGTTGGGCTGCGGGGGGGGCCTAGTAGGGAGACCCAGTACTTC.

To note about this clone: The same CDR3 arises from other DNA sequences in this sample as well. The CDR3 DNA follows: TGTGCCAGCAGTCCCCCGGGTAGGGGCAATCAGCCCCAGCATTTT. This sequence encodes CASSPPGRGNQPQHF. The chain combines TRBV28 with TRBJ1-5; D is unresolved. CDR1 MDHEN and CDR2 SYDVKM come from the germline V gene. V gave up 5 bases and J gave up 2 bases, with 13 bases separating them. The CDR3 spans 15 residues.

The rearrangement uses TRBV20-1 and TRBJ1-1; weak D call: TRBD1 (5 bases). V was cut by 3 bases and J by 4 bases, with 21 bases left in between. The CDR3 has 16 amino acids. Germline CDR1 and CDR2: DFQATT and SNEGSKA (reference sequence). The CDR3: CSASLGPGSLGTEAFF. The CDR3 DNA is TGCAGTGCTAGTCTCGGACCAGGGTCCCTGGGCACTGAAGCTTTCTTT.

This clone was picked up a small number of times. The gene calls are TRBV7-2 and TRBJ1-5, with TRBD1 identical over 7 bases. Unmatched junction bases numbered 7, after V lost 5 bases and J lost 3 bases. The CDR3 length is 15 residues. Germline CDR1 SGHTA, CDR2 FQGNSA. The CDR3 nucleotides are TGTGCCAGCAGCCCAGGGGGAAGGGACAATCAGCCCCAGCATTTT. Protein sequence: CASSPGGRDNQPQHF.

The chain combines TRBV3-1 (or the pseudogene TRBV3-2) with TRBJ1-1; no clear D gene. In germline, CDR1 is LGHDT, CDR2 YNNKEL (reference sequence). This CDR3 contains 15 residues. V was trimmed by 3 bases and J by 4 bases, leaving 15 bases between them. The CDR3 here is CASSHGWSRATEAFF. CDR3 DNA: TGTGCCAGCAGCCATGGCTGGTCGAGGGCCACTGAAGCTTTCTTT.

The chain employs TRBV5-8 and TRBJ1-6, with 7 bases identical to TRBD1. CDR3 length: 15 residues. After removal of 0 bases from V and 10 bases from J, the junction contained 7 bases not matched to a gene. Germline CDR1 is SGHTS and CDR2 is YDEGEE. CDR3 region: CASSLEPGGRSPLHF. Written as DNA, the CDR3 is TGTGCCAGCAGCTTGGAGCCAGGGGGACGCTCACCCCTCCACTTT.

The J gene is TRBJ1-5, the V gene TRBV28, with TRBD1 matching 10 bases. V lost 2 bases to trimming and J lost 5 bases; unmatched junction nucleotides: 0. CDR3 length equals 14 residues. Germline values: CDR1 MDHEN, CDR2 SYDVKM. The DNA of the CDR3 is TGTGCCAGCAGTTTAGGGACAGGGGATCAGCCCCAGCATTTT. Translation: CASSLGTGDQPQHF.

The V call is TRBV5-5, the J call TRBJ2-1, with D maybe TRBD2 (5 bases). The CDR3 loop spans 16 amino acids. The germline CDR1 and CDR2 sequences are SGHKS and YYEKEE (reference sequence). V was pared by 6 bases and J by 0 bases, with 16 bases between. The CDR3 region has the DNA TGTGCCAGCACCCTGACTACTTCGAGCTCCTACAATGAGCAGTTCTTC. Protein product: CASTLTTSSSYNEQFF.

The V and J genes are TRBV7-6 and TRBJ1-4, with 10 bases aligning to TRBD1. The CDR3 is 16 amino acids. Trimming took 4 bases from V and 6 from J; bases not matched to a gene: 8. CDR1 is SGHVS and CDR2 is FNYEAQ in the germline V gene. CDR3 protein: CASSSPLGTGDEKLFF. In DNA form, the CDR3 reads TGTGCCAGCAGCTCACCCCTCGGGACAGGGGATGAAAAACTGTTTTTT.

The rearrangement links TRBV3-1 (or the pseudogene TRBV3-2) to TRBJ1-2, with 9 bases lining up with TRBD1. Trimming at V came to 2 bases and at J to 2 bases, leaving 3 bases not matched to a gene. The CDR3 runs to 15 residues. Germline-derived CDR1 and CDR2 are LGHDT and YNNKEL (reference sequence). Here the CDR3 reads CASSQQGQGNYGYTF. CDR3 sequence (DNA): TGTGCCAGCAGCCAACAGGGACAGGGAAACTATGGCTACACCTTC.

The V gene is TRBV5-4, the J gene TRBJ1-2; D is ambiguous. Trimming took off 4 bases at V and 3 bases at J, with 13 bases between the two ends. CDR1 SGHNT and CDR2 YYREEE come from the germline V gene (reference sequence). The CDR3 extends over 14 amino acids. The CDR3 spells CASSLMDAHYGYTF. DNA of the CDR3: TGTGCCAGCAGCCTTATGGACGCCCACTATGGCTACACCTTC.

CDR3 bases: TGTGCCAGCACCCCAGTGGGCTATGGCTACACCTTC. Residues: CASTPVGYGYTF. This chain joins TRBV7-9 and TRBJ1-2, with unresolved D. The germline V and J ends were trimmed by 7 bases and 4 bases, with 10 bases remaining between them. This CDR3 has 12 residues. Germline CDR1 is SEHNR and CDR2 is FQNEAQ (reference sequence). Based on the CDR3 plus reference TRBV7-9 and TRBJ1-2, the full variable domain is DTGVSQNPRHKITKRGQNVTFRCDPISEHNRLYWYRQTLGQGPEFLTYFQNEAQLEKSRLLSDRFSAERPKGSFSTLEIQRTEQGDSAMYLCASTPVGYGYTFGSGTRLTVV.

This chain joins TRBV11-2 and TRBJ1-1, with D perhaps matching TRBD1 (5 bases). This CDR3 is built from 15 residues. Looked up from germline, CDR1 is SGHAT and CDR2 is FQNNGV. The ends were cut back, 2 bases at V and 1 base at J, with 11 bases in the middle. The CDR3 coding sequence is TGTGCCAGCAGCTTAATTCAGGGTAAGAACACTGAAGCTTTCTTT. This codes for CASSLIQGKNTEAFF.

This clone occurred once. J is TRBJ2-5 and V is TRBV4-2; 8 bases line up with TRBD1. Trimming cost V 1 base and J 2 bases; bases outside gene matches: 18. Germline V gene sequence: CDR1 LGHNA, CDR2 YNFKEQ. This CDR3 has 20 residues. This CDR3 reads CASSQGARQITDREQETQYF. CDR3 nucleotide sequence: TGTGCCAGCAGCCAAGGGGCGCGGCAGATCACGGACAGGGAACAAGAGACCCAGTACTTC.

The genes are TRBV2 and TRBJ1-2; maybe TRBD1 (6 bases). The CDR3 is 15 amino acids. V dropped 5 bases and J dropped 8 bases, with 21 bases sitting between them. Germline V gene sequence: CDR1 SNHLY, CDR2 FYNNEI. The CDR3 DNA sequence: TGTGCCAGCAGTCTTGGGGGGTCGACAGGAGGAGGCTACACCTTC. It yields the protein CASSLGGSTGGGYTF.

The V call is TRBV2, the J call TRBJ2-7; possible D gene TRBD1, 5 bases. From germline, CDR1 is SNHLY and CDR2 FYNNEI. V was shortened by 2 bases and J by 2 bases, with 13 bases between the two germline ends. This CDR3 contains 15 residues. CDR3 amino acids: CASSEFGHNTYEQYF. CDR3 coding DNA: TGTGCCAGCAGTGAATTTGGACACAACACCTACGAGCAGTACTTC.

The genes are TRBV5-1 and TRBJ1-2, with D uncertain. The CDR3 is made up of 14 amino acids. Deletions cut 5 bases from V and 0 bases from J, with 11 bases between. Germline values: CDR1 SGHRS, CDR2 YFSETQ. The CDR3 sequence is CASRDGQANYGYTF. CDR3 coding DNA: TGCGCCAGCAGGGACGGCCAAGCTAACTATGGCTACACCTTC.

This chain links TRBV6-2 or TRBV6-3 with TRBJ1-2; D is undetermined. The CDR3 spans 13 residues. Per the germline V gene, CDR1 is MNHEY and CDR2 is SVGEGT. The V and J ends lost 0 bases and 8 bases respectively, with 10 bases between them. The chain's CDR3 is CASSYSPGPGYTF. Written as DNA, the CDR3 is TGTGCCAGCAGTTACTCCCCAGGTCCCGGCTACACCTTC.

V gene TRBV7-9 combines with J gene TRBJ2-1, with 7 bases identical to TRBD1. Germline values: CDR1 SEHNR, CDR2 FQNEAQ (reference sequence). This CDR3 comprises 14 residues. V was pared by 4 bases and J by 3 bases, with 3 bases of the junction left unmatched. The CDR3 nucleotides are TGTGCCAGCAGCTCCCGGGACAGCTACAATGAGCAGTTCTTC. Protein product: CASSSRDSYNEQFF.

The V call is TRBV28, the J call TRBJ2-3, with TRBD2 matching over 8 bases. CDR1 is MDHEN and CDR2 is SYDVKM in the germline V gene. This CDR3 is 14 amino acids long. V was pared by 7 bases and J by 5 bases, with 8 bases of the junction left unmatched. In nucleotides, the CDR3 is TGTGCCAGCACCTTTGGGACTAGTGGAGATACGCAGTATTTT. It specifies CASTFGTSGDTQYF.

The chain recombines TRBV2 with TRBJ2-5; no firm D call. The CDR3 runs to 11 residues. Deletions cut 7 bases from V and 0 bases from J, with 3 bases between. Per the germline V gene, CDR1 is SNHLY and CDR2 is FYNNEI. Here the CDR3 reads CASKYQETQYF. The CDR3, as DNA: TGTGCCAGCAAATACCAAGAGACCCAGTACTTC.

The gene calls are TRBV6-1 and TRBJ1-2; TRBD1 might be the D (5 bases). The CDR3 is 17 residues long. Germline V CDR1 and CDR2: MNHNS, SASEGT. V was clipped by 1 base and J by 7 bases, with 22 bases between them. The CDR3 spells CASSEVEGWQGHRGYTF. The DNA for the CDR3 is TGTGCCAGCAGTGAAGTAGAGGGTTGGCAGGGCCACCGTGGCTACACCTTC.

CDR3 bases: TGTGCCAGCAGCAAAGGCGAAGCGTCCTACGAGCAGTACTTC. Its protein product is CASSKGEASYEQYF. The gene calls are TRBV21-1 and TRBJ2-7; no DNA check was done on the table's D call, TRBD2. TRBV21-1 constitutes a pseudogene. CDR3 size: 14 residues.

This sequence joins TRBV7-6 and TRBJ2-2, with 8 bases fitting TRBD2. Germline assignment: CDR1 SGHVS and CDR2 FNYEAQ. V shed 8 bases and J 5 bases; nucleotides not matched to a gene: 4. CDR3 size: 13 residues. The CDR3 sequence is CASGLAGTGELFF. The CDR3 DNA sequence: TGTGCCAGCGGACTAGCTGGGACCGGGGAGCTGTTTTTT.

Notes on this clone: One junction end does not reproduce the germline sequence, and a read error may be involved. This chain links TRBV18 with TRBJ2-5, with D unresolved. Germline V gene data show CDR1 as KGHSH and CDR2 as LQKENI. The length of the CDR3 is 13 residues. CDR3 amino acids: CASSPRAQETQYF. The CDR3 DNA reads TGTGCCAGCTCCCCACGGGCCCAAGAGACCCAGTACTTC. Supplemented by reference TRBV18 and TRBJ2-5, the full variable domain reads NAGVMQNPRHLVRRRGQEARLRCSPMKGHSHVYWYRQLPEEGLKFMVYLQKENIIDESGMPKERFSAEFPKEGPSILRIQQVVRGDSAAYFCASSPRAQETQYFGPGTRLLVL.

The chain combines TRBV7-3 with TRBJ2-2, with D possibly matching TRBD1 (6 bases). Germline CDR1 reads SGHTA; CDR2 reads FQGTGA. Between the trimmed V and J ends, which lost 3 bases and 6 bases, there was a span of 17 bases. CDR3 length: 16 amino acids. This chain's CDR3 is CASSFLRPGASGELFF. The CDR3, as DNA: TGTGCCAGCAGCTTTCTACGGCCAGGGGCTTCCGGGGAGCTGTTTTTT.

The rearrangement joins TRBV10-2 to TRBJ1-1, with D perhaps TRBD1 (6 bases). V gave up 7 bases and J gave up 3 bases, with 18 bases separating them. This CDR3 is 15 amino acids long. Germline V gives CDR1 WSHSY, CDR2 SAAADI. CDR3 nucleotide sequence: TGCGCCAGCACGGGTACTCAGAGGGGGGACACTGAAGCTTTCTTT. It codes for CASTGTQRGDTEAFF.

V usage is TRBV27 and J usage is TRBJ2-5; perhaps TRBD1 as D (6 bases). The CDR3 runs to 16 residues. Germline-derived CDR1 and CDR2 are MNHEY and SMNVEV (reference sequence). V was trimmed by 1 base and J by 2 bases, leaving 14 bases between them. CDR3 sequence reads: CASSLYGRTVQETQYF. DNA for the CDR3: TGTGCCAGCAGTTTATACGGCAGGACAGTTCAAGAGACCCAGTACTTC.